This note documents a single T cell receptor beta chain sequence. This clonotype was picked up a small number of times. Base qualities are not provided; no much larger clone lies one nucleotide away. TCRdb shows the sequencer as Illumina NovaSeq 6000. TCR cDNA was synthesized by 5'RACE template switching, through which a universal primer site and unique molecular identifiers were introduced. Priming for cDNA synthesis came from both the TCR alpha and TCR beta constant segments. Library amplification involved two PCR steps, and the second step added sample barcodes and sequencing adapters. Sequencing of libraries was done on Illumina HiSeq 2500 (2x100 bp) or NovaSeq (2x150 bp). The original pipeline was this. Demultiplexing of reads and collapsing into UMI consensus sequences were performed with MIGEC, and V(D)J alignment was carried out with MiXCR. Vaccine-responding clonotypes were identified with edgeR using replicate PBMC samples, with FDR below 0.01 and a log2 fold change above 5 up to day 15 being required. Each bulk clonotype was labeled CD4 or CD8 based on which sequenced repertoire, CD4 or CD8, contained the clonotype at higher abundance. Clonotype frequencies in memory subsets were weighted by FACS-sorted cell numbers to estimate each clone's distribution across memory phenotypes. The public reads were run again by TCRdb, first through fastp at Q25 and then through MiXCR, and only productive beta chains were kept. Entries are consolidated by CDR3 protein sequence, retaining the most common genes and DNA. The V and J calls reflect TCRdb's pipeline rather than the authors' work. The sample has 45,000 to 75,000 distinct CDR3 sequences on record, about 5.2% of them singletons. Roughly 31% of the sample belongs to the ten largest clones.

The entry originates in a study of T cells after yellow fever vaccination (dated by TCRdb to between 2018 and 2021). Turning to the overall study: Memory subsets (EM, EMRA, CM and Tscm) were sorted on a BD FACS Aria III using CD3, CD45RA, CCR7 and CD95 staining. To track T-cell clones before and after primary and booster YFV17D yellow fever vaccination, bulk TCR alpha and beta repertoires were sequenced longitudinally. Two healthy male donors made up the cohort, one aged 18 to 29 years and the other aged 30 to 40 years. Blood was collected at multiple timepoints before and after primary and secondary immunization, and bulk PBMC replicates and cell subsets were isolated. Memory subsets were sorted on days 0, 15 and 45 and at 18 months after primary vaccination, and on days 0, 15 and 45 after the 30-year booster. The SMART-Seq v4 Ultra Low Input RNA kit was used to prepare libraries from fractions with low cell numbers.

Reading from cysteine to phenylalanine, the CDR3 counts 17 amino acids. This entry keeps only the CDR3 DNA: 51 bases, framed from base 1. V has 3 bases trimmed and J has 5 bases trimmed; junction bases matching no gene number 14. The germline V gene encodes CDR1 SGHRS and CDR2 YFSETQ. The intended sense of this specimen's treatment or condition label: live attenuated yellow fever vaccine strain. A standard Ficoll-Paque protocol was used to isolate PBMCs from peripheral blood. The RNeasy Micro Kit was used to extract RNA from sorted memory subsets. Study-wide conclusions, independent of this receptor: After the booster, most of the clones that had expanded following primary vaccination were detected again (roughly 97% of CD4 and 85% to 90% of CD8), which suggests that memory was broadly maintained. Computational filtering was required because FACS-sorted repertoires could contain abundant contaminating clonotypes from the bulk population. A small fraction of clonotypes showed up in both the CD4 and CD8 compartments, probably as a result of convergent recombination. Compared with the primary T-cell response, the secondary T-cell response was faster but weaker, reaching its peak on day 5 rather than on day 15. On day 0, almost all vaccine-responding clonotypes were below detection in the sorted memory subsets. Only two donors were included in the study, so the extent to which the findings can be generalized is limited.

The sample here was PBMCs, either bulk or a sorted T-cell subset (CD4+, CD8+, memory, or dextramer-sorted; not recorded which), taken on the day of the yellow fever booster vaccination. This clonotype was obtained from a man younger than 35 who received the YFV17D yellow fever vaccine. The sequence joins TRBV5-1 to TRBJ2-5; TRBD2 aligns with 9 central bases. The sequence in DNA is TGCGCCAGCAGCTGGGGGAATAGCGGGGGTGAGGGTGAGACCCAGTACTTC. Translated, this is CASSWGNSGGEGETQYF.